One and the same sample provided the 11 T cell receptor beta chains below, sequenced in a study of T cell repertoires in cytomegalovirus infection. TCRdb re-called the reads through MiXCR, storing one row per CDR3 protein. The sample consists of approximately 200,000 distinct CDR3 sequences, approximately 28% of them appearing once. Sequenced: PBMCs. These receptors came from a human donor in good health (CMV status not recorded). Some clones in this sample may be carry-over from other donors' samples.

V and J are TRBV5-1 and TRBJ1-2; 10 bases match TRBD1. The CDR3 has 17 amino acids. The germline CDR1 and CDR2 sequences are SGHRS and YFSETQ. Germline trimming cut 2 bases from V and 6 bases from J; bases unmatched to any gene: 13. The CDR3: CASSFNFRDRGVNGYTF. The CDR3 coding sequence is TGCGCCAGCAGCTTCAATTTCCGGGACAGGGGCGTTAATGGCTACACCTTC.

The V and J genes are TRBV27 and TRBJ1-1; no definite D call. The CDR3 length is 13 residues. Trimming shortened V by 6 bases and J by 6 bases, and 14 bases separated the two germline ends. Germline V gene sequence: CDR1 MNHEY, CDR2 SMNVEV (reference sequence). The chain's CDR3 is CASSFDGRAEAFF. The CDR3 nucleotides are TGTGCCAGCAGCTTCGACGGTAGGGCTGAAGCTTTCTTT.

V gene TRBV6-5 combines with J gene TRBJ2-7, with D tentatively TRBD2 (6 bases). V lost 2 bases and J lost 6, with 14 bases in between. Germline V gene sequence: CDR1 MNHEY, CDR2 SVGAGI. CDR3 length: 14 amino acids. The CDR3 loop reads CASSYGREEGEQYF. The CDR3 DNA reads TGTGCCAGCAGTTACGGCAGGGAGGAAGGCGAGCAGTACTTC.

This sequence joins TRBV20-1 and TRBJ2-7, with 9 bases matching TRBD2. CDR1 and CDR2 from the germline V gene are DFQATT and SNEGSKA (reference sequence). The length of the CDR3 is 12 residues. The V gene end was trimmed by 7 bases and the J gene end by 8 bases; junction bases not matched to a gene: 9. This CDR3 is CSVAGAKSQQYF. The CDR3 region has the DNA TGCAGTGTAGCGGGGGCAAAATCCCAGCAGTACTTC.

The chain joins TRBV2 to TRBJ2-2; a possible D gene is TRBD1 (5 bases). This CDR3 comprises 13 residues. Per the germline V gene, CDR1 is SNHLY and CDR2 is FYNNEI. Trimming removed 8 bases at V and 7 bases at J, with 14 bases between. CDR3 in amino acids: CASARSRDGELFF. CDR3 sequence (DNA): TGTGCCAGCGCTCGTAGCAGGGACGGGGAGCTGTTTTTT.

Note on this clonotype: One junction end does not reproduce the germline sequence, and a read error may be involved. The chain employs TRBV6-8 and TRBJ2-7; 7 bases fit TRBD2. The CDR3 consists of 14 residues. Germline V gives CDR1 MNHGY, CDR2 SAAAGT. The CDR3 here is CALGGGGPEGEQYF. CDR3 DNA sequence: TGCGCTCTTGGGGGGGGAGGACCAGAGGGCGAGCAGTACTTC.

The table lists this clonotype with a few counts. The CDR3 loop is CASSEGVRGNTIYF. The CDR3 DNA reads TGTGCCAGCAGCGAGGGGGTCCGTGGAAACACCATATATTTT. The rearrangement joins TRBV7-3 to TRBJ1-3, with D maybe TRBD1 (6 bases). Germline assignment: CDR1 SGHTA and CDR2 FQGTGA. Between the trimmed V and J ends, which lost 5 bases and 3 bases, there was a span of 11 bases. CDR3 size: 14 residues.

This clonotype showed up many times. The chain combines TRBV7-6 with TRBJ1-2; D might be TRBD1 (5 bases). Germline values: CDR1 SGHVS, CDR2 FNYEAQ. V lost 5 bases to trimming and J lost 6 bases, with 16 bases between them. The CDR3 sequence is 14 residues long. CDR3 DNA sequence: TGTGCCAGCAGCCCCTTGGACACGGAGGATGGCTACACCTTC. It translates to CASSPLDTEDGYTF.

This clonotype was observed at least ten times. Without the conserved terminal phenylalanine or tryptophan, this CDR3 likely stems from a read error. This chain uses TRBV7-2 with TRBJ1-6; D not resolved. Deletions cut 4 bases from V and 9 bases from J, with 16 bases between. There are 15 residues in the CDR3. Germline CDR1 is SGHTA and CDR2 is FQGNSA. Written as DNA, the CDR3 is TGTGCCAGCAGCTCAAGGTCCGGCGATGGTTCACCCCTCCACCTT. Protein sequence: CASSSRSGDGSPLHL.

This clonotype has a count of ten or more. The chain uses TRBV7-3 and TRBJ1-2; 7 positions match TRBD1. The CDR3 sequence is 15 residues long. The V gene end was trimmed by 0 bases and the J gene end by 2 bases; junction bases not matched to a gene: 3. CDR1 SGHTA and CDR2 FQGTGA come from the germline V gene. Here the CDR3 reads CASSLTSTGNYGYTF. CDR3 coding DNA: TGTGCCAGCAGCTTAACTTCGACAGGGAACTATGGCTACACCTTC.

V gene TRBV12-3 or TRBV12-4 combines with J gene TRBJ2-5, with 7 bases matching TRBD1. The CDR3 loop spans 15 amino acids. The ends lost 4 bases at V and 2 bases at J; junction bases unmatched: 7. CDR3 coding DNA: TGTGCCAGCAGTTCACAGGGGACCGTTCAAGAGACCCAGTACTTC. Its protein is CASSSQGTVQETQYF.